This T cell receptor (beta chain) comes out of a study of blood T cell repertoires in COVID-19. Germline V gene data show CDR1 as SGHRS and CDR2 as YFSETQ. The CDR3 has 15 residues. With 2 bases removed from V and 7 bases from J, the gap between germline ends came to 16 bases. As originally analysed: Scientists estimated how many nucleated cells there were by amplifying reference gene primers. Sequencing was performed with immunoSEQ multiplex PCR; in TCRdb, only in-frame clones are kept and a portion is missing. V, J and clone size are those of that table, while D and trimming were read from the DNA. The sample has 100,000 to 150,000 clones, roughly 90% seen once.

The sample was peripheral blood. This receptor was obtained from a man aged 50-60 years with acute or convalescent COVID-19. The rearrangement uses TRBV5-1 and TRBJ1-5, with a possible D match to TRBD1 (5 bases). CDR3 in amino acids: CASSLGGGLDQPQHF. The DNA of the CDR3 is TGCGCCAGCAGCTTAGGCGGGGGTTTAGACCAGCCCCAGCATTTT.